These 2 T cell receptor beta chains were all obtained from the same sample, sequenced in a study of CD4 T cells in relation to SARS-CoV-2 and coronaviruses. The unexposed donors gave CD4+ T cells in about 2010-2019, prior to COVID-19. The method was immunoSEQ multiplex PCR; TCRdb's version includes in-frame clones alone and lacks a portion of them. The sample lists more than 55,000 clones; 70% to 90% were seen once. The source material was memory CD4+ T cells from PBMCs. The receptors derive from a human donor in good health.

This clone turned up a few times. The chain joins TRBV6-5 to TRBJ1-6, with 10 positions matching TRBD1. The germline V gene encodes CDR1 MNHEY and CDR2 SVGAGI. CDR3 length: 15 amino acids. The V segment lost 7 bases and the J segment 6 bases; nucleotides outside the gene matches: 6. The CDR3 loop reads CASKATGGFNSPLHF. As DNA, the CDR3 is TGTGCCAGCAAGGCGACAGGGGGCTTTAATTCACCCCTCCACTTT.

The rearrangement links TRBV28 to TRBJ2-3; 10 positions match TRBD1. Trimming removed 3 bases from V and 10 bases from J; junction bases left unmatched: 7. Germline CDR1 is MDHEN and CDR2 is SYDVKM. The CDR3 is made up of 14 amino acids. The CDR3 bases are TGTGCCAGCAGTTTCGGGGACAGGGGTATATCGCAGTATTTT. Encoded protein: CASSFGDRGISQYF.